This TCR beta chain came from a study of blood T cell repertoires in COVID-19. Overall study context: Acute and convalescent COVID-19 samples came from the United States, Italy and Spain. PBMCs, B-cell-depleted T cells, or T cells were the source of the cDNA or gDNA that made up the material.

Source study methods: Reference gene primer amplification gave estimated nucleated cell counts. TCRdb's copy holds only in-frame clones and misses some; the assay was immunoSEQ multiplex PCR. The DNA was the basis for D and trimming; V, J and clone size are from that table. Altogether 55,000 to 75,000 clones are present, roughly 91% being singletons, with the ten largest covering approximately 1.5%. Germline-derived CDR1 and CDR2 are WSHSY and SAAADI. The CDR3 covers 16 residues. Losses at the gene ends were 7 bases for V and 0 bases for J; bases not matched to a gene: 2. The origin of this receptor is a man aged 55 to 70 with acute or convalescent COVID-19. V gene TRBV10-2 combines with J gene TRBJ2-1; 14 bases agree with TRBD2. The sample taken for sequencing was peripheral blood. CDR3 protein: CASKGTSGSSYNEQFF. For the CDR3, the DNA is TGCGCCAGCAAAGGGACTAGCGGGAGCTCCTACAATGAGCAGTTCTTC.